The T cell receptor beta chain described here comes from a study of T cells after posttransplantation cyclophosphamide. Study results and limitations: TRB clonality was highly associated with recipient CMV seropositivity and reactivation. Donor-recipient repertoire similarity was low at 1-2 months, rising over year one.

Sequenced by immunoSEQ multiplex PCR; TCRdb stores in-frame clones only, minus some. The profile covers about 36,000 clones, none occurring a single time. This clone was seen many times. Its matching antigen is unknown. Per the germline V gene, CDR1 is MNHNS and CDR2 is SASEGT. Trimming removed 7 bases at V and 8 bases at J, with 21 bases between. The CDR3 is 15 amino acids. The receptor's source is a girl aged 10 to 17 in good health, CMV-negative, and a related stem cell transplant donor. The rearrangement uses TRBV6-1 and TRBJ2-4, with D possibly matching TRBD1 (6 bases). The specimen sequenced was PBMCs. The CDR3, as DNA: TGTGCCAGCACCAAACAAGCGCAGGGGTGGGACATTCAGTACTTC. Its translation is CASTKQAQGWDIQYF.